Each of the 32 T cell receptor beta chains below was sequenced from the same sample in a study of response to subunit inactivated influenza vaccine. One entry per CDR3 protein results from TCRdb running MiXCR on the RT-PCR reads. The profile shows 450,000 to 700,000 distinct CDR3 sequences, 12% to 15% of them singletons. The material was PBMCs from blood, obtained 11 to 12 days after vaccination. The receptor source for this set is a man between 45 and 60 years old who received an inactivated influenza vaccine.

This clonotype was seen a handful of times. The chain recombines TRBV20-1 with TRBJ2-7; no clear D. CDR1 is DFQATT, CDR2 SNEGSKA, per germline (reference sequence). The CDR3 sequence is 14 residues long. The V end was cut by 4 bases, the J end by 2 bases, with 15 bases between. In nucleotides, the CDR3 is TGCAGTGCTATGACTTACGACCAAACCTACGAGCAGTACTTC. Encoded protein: CSAMTYDQTYEQYF.

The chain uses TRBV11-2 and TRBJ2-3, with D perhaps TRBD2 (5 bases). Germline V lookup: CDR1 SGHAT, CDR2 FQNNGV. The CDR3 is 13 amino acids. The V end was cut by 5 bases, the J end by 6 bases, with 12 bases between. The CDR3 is CASSGTRTDTQYF. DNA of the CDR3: TGTGCCAGCAGCGGAACTAGGACGGATACGCAGTATTTT.

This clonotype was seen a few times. The CDR3 sequence is CASNGVTLSSYEQYF. The CDR3 DNA reads TGTGCCTCCAATGGCGTTACGCTAAGCTCCTACGAGCAGTACTTC. This sequence joins TRBV28 and TRBJ2-7; D unresolved. The CDR3 contains 15 residues. Germline-derived CDR1 and CDR2 are MDHEN and SYDVKM. V lost 11 bases to trimming and J lost 0 bases, with 20 bases between them.

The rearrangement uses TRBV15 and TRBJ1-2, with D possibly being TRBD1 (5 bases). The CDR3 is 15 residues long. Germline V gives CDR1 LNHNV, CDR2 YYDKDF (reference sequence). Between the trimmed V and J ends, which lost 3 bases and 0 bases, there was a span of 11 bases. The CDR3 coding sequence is TGTGCCACCAGCAGCGGACGGGGGGCTAACTATGGCTACACCTTC. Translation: CATSSGRGANYGYTF.

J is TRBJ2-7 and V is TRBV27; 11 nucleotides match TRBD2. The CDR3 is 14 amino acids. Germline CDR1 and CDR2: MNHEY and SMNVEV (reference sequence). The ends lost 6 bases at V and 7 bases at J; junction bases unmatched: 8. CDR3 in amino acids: CASRLLAGAGEQYF. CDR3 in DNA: TGTGCCAGCAGACTACTAGCGGGGGCTGGGGAGCAGTACTTC.

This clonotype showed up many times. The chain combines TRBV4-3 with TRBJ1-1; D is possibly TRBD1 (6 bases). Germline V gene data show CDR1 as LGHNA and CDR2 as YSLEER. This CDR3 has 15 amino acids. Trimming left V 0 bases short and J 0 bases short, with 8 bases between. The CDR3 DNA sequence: TGCGCCAGCAGCCAAGACCAGGGGATGAACACTGAAGCTTTCTTT. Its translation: CASSQDQGMNTEAFF.

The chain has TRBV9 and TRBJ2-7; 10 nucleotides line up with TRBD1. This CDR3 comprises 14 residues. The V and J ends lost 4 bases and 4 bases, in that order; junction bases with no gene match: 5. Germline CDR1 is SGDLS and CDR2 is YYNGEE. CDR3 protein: CASSTQDRGYEQYF. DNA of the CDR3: TGTGCCAGCAGCACCCAGGACAGGGGGTACGAGCAGTACTTC.

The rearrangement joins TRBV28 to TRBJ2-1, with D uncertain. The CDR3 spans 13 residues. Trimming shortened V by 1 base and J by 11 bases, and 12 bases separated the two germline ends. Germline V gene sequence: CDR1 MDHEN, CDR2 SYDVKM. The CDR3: CASSLSSEQKQFF. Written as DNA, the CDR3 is TGTGCCAGCAGTTTATCCTCCGAACAGAAGCAGTTCTTC. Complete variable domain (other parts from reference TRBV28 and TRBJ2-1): DVKVTQSSRYLVKRTGEKVFLECVQDMDHENMFWYRQDPGLGLRLIYFSYDVKMKEKGDIPEGYSVSREKKERFSLILESASTNQTSMYLCASSLSSEQKQFFGPGTRLTVL.

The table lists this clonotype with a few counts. CDR3 loop: CASRTLPGQANEKLFF. CDR3 sequence (DNA): TGTGCCAGCAGAACCCTCCCGGGACAGGCTAATGAAAAACTGTTTTTT. V usage is TRBV12-3 or TRBV12-4 and J usage is TRBJ1-4, with TRBD1 matching over 8 bases. CDR3 size: 16 residues. V shed 6 bases and J 3 bases; nucleotides not matched to a gene: 9.

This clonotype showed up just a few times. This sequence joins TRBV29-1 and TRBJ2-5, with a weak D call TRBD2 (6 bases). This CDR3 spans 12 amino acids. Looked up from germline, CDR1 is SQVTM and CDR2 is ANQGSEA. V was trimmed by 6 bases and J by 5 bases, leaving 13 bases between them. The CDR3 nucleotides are TGCAGCGTGGAGGGACCCGGGGAGACCCAGTACTTC. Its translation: CSVEGPGETQYF.

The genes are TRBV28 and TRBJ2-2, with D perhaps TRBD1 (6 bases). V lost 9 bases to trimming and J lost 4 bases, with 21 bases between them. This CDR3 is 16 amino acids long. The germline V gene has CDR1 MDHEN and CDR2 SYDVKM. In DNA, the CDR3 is TGTGCCAGTGGGGGCGTAAACACCCGGGCCACCGGGGAGCTGTTTTTT. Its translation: CASGGVNTRATGELFF.

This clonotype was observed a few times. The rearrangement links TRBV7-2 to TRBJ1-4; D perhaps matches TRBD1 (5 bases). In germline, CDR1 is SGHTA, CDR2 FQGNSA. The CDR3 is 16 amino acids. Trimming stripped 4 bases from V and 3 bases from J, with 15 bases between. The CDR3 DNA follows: TGTGCCAGCAGCTCGAATCCAGGGCGCGCTAATGAAAAACTGTTTTTT. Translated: CASSSNPGRANEKLFF.

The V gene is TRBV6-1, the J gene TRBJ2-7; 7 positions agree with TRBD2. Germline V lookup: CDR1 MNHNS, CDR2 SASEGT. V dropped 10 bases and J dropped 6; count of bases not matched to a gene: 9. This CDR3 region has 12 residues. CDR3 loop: CATLWGGGEQYF. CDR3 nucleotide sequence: TGTGCCACCTTGTGGGGGGGTGGCGAGCAGTACTTC.

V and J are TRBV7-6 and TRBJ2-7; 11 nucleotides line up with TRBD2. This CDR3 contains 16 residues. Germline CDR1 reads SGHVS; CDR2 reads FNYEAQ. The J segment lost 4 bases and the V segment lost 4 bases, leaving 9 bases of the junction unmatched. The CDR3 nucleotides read TGTGCCAGCAGCTCGATAGCGGGGGGGCGTTCGTACGAGCAGTACTTC. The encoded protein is CASSSIAGGRSYEQYF. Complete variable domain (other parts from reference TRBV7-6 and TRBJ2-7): GAGVSQSPRYKVTKRGQDVALRCDPISGHVSLYWYRQALGQGPEFLTYFNYEAQQDKSGLPNDRFSAERPEGSISTLTIQRTEQRDSAMYRCASSSIAGGRSYEQYFGPGTRLTVT.

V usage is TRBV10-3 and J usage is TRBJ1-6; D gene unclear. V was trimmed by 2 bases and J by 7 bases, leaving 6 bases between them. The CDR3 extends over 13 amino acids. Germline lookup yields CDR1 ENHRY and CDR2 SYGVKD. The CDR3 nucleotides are TGTGCCATCAGTGAGCCATCAAATTCACCCCTCCACTTT. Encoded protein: CAISEPSNSPLHF.

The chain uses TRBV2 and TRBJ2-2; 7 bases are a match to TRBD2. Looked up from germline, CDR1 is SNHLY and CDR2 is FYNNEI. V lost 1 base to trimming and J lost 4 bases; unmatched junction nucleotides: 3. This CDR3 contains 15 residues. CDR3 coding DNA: TGTGCCAGCAGTGAAGAGGGGAGGGGCACCGGGGAGCTGTTTTTT. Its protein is CASSEEGRGTGELFF.

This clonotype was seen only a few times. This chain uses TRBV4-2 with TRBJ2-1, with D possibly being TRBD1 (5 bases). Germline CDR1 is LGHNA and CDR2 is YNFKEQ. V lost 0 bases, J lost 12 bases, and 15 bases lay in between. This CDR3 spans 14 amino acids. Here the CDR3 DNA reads TGTGCCAGCAGCCAAGATGCAGGTCTAGGGGTGCAGTTCTTC. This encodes CASSQDAGLGVQFF.

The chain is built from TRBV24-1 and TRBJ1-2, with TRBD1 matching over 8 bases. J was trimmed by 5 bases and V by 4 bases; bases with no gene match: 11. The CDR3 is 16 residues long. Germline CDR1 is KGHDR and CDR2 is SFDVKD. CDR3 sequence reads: CATSEAGGDGRYGYTF. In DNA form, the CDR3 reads TGTGCCACCAGTGAGGCAGGGGGCGACGGTAGATATGGCTACACCTTC.

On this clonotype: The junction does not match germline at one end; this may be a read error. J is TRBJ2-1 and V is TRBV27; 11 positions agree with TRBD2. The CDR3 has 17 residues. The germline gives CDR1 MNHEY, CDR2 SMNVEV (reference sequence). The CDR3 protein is CASTLLGFVAGGSEQFF. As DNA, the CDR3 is TGTGCCAGCACTTTATTGGGTTTCGTAGCGGGGGGGAGTGAGCAGTTCTTC.

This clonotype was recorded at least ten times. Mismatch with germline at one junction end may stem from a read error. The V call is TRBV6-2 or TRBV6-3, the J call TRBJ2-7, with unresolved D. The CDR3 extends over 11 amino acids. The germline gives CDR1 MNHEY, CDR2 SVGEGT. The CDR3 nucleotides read TGTGCCAGCAGTAACTCCTACGAGCAGTACTTC. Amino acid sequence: CASSNSYEQYF.

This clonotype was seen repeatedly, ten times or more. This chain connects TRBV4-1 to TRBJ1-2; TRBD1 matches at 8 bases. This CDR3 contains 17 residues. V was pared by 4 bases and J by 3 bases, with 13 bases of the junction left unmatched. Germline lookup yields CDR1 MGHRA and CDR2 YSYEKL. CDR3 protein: CASSLTGAAKADYGYTF. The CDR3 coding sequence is TGCGCCAGCAGCCTGACAGGGGCCGCAAAAGCAGACTATGGCTACACCTTC.

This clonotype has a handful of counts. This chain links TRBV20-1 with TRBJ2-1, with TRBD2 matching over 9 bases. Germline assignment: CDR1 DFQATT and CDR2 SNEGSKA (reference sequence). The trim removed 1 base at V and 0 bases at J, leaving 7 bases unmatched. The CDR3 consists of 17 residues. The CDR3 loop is CSARGVAGEPSYNEQFF. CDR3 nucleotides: TGCAGTGCTAGAGGTGTAGCGGGGGAGCCCTCCTACAATGAGCAGTTCTTC.

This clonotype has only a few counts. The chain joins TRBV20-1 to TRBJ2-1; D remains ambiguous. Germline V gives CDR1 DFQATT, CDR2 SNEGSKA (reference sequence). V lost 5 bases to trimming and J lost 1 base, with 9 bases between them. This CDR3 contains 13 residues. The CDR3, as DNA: TGCAGTGCTGGGCGGCCTTCCTACAATGAGCAGTTCTTC. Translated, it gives CSAGRPSYNEQFF.

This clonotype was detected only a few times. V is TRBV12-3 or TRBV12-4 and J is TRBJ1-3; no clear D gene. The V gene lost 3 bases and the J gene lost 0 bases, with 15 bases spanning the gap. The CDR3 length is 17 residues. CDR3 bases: TGTGCCAGCAGTTTGCATTCCTCCTCCGTCTCTGGAAACACCATATATTTT. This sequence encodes CASSLHSSSVSGNTIYF.

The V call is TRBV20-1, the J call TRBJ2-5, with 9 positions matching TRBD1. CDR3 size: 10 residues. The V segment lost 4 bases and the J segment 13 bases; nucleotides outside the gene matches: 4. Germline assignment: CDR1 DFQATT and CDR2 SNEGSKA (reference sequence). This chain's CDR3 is CSANRDRVYF. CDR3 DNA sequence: TGCAGTGCTAACCGGGACAGGGTGTACTTC.

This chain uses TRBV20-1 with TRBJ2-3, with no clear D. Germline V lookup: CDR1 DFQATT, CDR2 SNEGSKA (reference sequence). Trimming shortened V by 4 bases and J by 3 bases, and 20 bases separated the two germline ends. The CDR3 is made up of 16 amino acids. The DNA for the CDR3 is TGCAGTGCTACACCCCCGGGCCATCCAAGGACAGATACGCAGTATTTT. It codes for CSATPPGHPRTDTQYF.

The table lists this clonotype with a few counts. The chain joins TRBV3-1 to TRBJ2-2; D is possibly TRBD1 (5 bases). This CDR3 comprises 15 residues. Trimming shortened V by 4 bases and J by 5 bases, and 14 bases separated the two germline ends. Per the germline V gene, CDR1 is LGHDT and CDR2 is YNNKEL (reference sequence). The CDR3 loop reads CASSPRQYSTGELFF. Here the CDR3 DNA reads TGTGCCAGCAGCCCCCGACAGTATTCTACCGGGGAGCTGTTTTTT.

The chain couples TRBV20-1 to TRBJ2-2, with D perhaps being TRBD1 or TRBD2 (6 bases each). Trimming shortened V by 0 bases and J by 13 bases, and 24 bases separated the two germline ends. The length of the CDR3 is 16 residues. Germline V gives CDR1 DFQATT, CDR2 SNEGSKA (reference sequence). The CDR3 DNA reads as TGCAGTGCTAGAGATGCCGGGGGCCCAAACACCGGGAGGCTGTTTTTT. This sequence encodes CSARDAGGPNTGRLFF.

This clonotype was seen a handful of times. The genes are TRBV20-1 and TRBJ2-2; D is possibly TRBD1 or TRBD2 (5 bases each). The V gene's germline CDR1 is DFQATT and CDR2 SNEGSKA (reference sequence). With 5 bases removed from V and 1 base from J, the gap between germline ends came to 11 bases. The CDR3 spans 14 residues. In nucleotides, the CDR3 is TGCAGTGCTCGTTTTGGGGGGAACACCGGGGAGCTGTTTTTT. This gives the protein CSARFGGNTGELFF.

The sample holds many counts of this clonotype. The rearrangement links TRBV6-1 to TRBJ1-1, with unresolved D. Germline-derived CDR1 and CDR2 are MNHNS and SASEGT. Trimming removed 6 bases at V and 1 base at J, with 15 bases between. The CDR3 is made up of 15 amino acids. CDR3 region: CASSRTNLGNTEAFF. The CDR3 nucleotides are TGTGCCAGCAGCCGAACCAACCTGGGGAACACTGAAGCTTTCTTT.

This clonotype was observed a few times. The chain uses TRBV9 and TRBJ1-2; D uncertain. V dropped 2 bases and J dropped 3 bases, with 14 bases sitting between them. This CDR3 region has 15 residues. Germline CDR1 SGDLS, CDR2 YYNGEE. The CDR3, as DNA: TGTGCCAGCAGCGTTTCCGGAGCGGCTGACTATGGCTACACCTTC. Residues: CASSVSGAADYGYTF.

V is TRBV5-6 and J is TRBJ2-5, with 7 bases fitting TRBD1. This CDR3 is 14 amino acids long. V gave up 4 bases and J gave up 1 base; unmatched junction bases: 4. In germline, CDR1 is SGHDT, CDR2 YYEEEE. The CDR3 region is CASSNRDSQETQYF. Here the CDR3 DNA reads TGTGCCAGCAGCAACCGGGACAGCCAAGAGACCCAGTACTTC.